A selection of T cell receptor beta chains follows, all from one sample in a study of OX40 agonist ivuxolimab in advanced cancers. Clones were sequenced by immunoSEQ multiplex PCR, and TCRdb holds only the in-frame ones, with some missing. The sample yields 50,000 to 70,000 clones, 90% to 95% seen once. This specimen consisted of CD4+ or CD8+ T cells sorted from blood, obtained in a trial of the OX40 agonist ivuxolimab. These receptors were taken from an adult with an advanced solid tumor such as melanoma, head and neck, liver or kidney cancer. Each CDR3 is given with its conserved first and last residue. Fields, in order: D gene, J gene, clone size, V gene, CDR3 protein, CDR3 DNA. A D gene is named only where the DNA matches it firmly. Not all rows give a size; the values are once, few, many and, for expanded clones, a class.

>NA|TRBJ2-1|NA|TRBV27
CASSLGLPNNEQFF
TGTGCCAGCAGTTTGGGACTTCCAAACAATGAGCAGTTCTTC
>NA|TRBJ2-1|NA|TRBV29-1
CSVVVVYEQFF
TGCAGCGTTGTTGTAGTTTATGAGCAGTTCTTC
>TRBD2|TRBJ2-1|NA|TRBV11-2
CASSLAGGSPYNEQFF
TGTGCCAGCAGCTTAGCTGGCGGGAGCCCTTACAATGAGCAGTTCTTC
>NA|TRBJ2-7|NA|TRBV5-1
CASSNPDRPYEQYF
TGCGCCAGCAGCAACCCAGACAGGCCGTACGAGCAGTACTTC
>NA|TRBJ2-3|NA|TRBV28
CASSLVFEGTTRSTDTQYF
TGTGCCAGCAGTTTGGTTTTTGAGGGGACCACACGTAGCACAGATACGCAGTATTTT
>TRBD1|TRBJ2-5|NA|TRBV11-2
CASSSEAGTEQETQYF
TGTGCCAGCAGCTCTGAAGCCGGGACAGAGCAAGAGACCCAGTACTTC
>NA|TRBJ2-7|NA|TRBV5-6
CASSSTGTVTYEQYF
TGTGCCAGCAGCTCAACCGGGACCGTAACCTACGAGCAGTACTTC
>NA|TRBJ2-1|NA|TRBV13
CASSPRGSGNYNEQFF
TGTGCCAGCAGCCCCCGGGGCAGCGGAAACTACAATGAGCAGTTCTTC
>TRBD2|TRBJ2-2|once|TRBV11-2
CASSLKGDSGSELPGELFF
TGTGCCAGCAGCTTAAAAGGGGATAGCGGGAGTGAGTTGCCCGGGGAGCTGTTTTTT
>TRBD2|TRBJ2-2|NA|TRBV27
CASSSFATSEIGELFF
TGTGCCAGCAGTAGTTTCGCGACTAGCGAGATCGGGGAGCTGTTTTTT
>TRBD2|TRBJ2-5|NA|TRBV18
CASSPPYPGLAGFETQYF
TGTGCCAGCTCACCACCTTACCCGGGACTAGCGGGATTTGAGACCCAGTACTTC
>NA|TRBJ2-2|NA|TRBV4-3
CASSQESTDTYTGELFF
TGCGCCAGCAGCCAAGAATCGACGGACACGTACACCGGGGAGCTGTTTTTT
>NA|TRBJ2-3|NA|TRBV5-5
CASSLFDRLYTDTQYF
TGTGCCAGCAGCTTATTTGACAGGCTCTACACAGATACGCAGTATTTT
>NA|TRBJ2-5|NA|TRBV5-6
CASSLSNSAMETQYF
TGTGCCAGCAGCTTGAGCAACAGTGCTATGGAGACCCAGTACTTC
>NA|TRBJ2-2|NA|TRBV9
CASSAPGSGELFF
TGTGCCAGCAGCGCCCCCGGATCCGGGGAGCTGTTTTTT
>NA|TRBJ2-3|NA|TRBV7-8
CASSLGREERLYF
TGTGCCAGCAGCTTAGGCAGGGAGGAACGCCTGTATTTT
>TRBD2|TRBJ2-7|NA|TRBV14
CASSHRGSFYEQYF
TGTGCCAGCAGCCATCGCGGGAGTTTCTACGAGCAGTACTTC
>TRBD2|TRBJ2-3|NA|TRBV9
CASSPGTSGSGDTQYF
TGTGCCAGCAGTCCCGGGACTAGCGGGAGTGGCGATACGCAGTATTTT
>NA|TRBJ2-2|NA|TRBV4-3
CASSQGYLAETPNTGELFF
TGCGCCAGCAGCCAAGGATATCTTGCGGAAACCCCGAACACCGGGGAGCTGTTTTTT
>NA|TRBJ1-2|once|TRBV2
CASSEAGNYGYTF
TGTGCCAGCAGTGAGGCAGGCAACTATGGCTACACCTTC
>NA|TRBJ2-7|NA|TRBV6-5
CASRLVRDAYEQYF
TGTGCCAGCAGGCTGGTCAGGGATGCCTACGAGCAGTACTTC
>NA|TRBJ2-1|NA|TRBV14
CASSQTDEQFF
TGTGCCAGCAGCCAGACTGACGAGCAGTTCTTC
>NA|TRBJ1-1|NA|TRBV28
CASSLPGTPGEAFF
TGTGCCAGCAGTTTGCCCGGGACTCCCGGGGAAGCTTTCTTT
>NA|TRBJ2-7|once|TRBV2
CASSEGAVYEQYF
TGTGCCAGCAGTGAGGGGGCCGTCTACGAGCAGTACTTC
>NA|TRBJ2-1|NA|TRBV10-3
CAIGSDNEQFF
TGTGCCATCGGTAGCGACAATGAGCAGTTCTTC
>NA|TRBJ2-7|NA|TRBV2
CASSDPRWTAVGDEQYF
TGTGCCAGCAGTGACCCCCGTTGGACCGCCGTCGGGGACGAGCAGTACTTC